The text below deals with one T cell receptor (beta chain). At the DNA level, this CDR3 is encoded by other sequences in the same sample as well. The data stem from a study of shared clonotypes between healthy human individuals. Terminally differentiated effector memory CD45RA+ cells were excluded by CCR7 positive selection of CD45RO-negative cells. Several immunoSEQ plates received, in even portions, the genomic DNA of each subset. It was around 180 ng DNA, about 30,000 T cell genomes, that sorted-subset replicate PCRs used. Method: immunoSEQ multiplex PCR; TCRdb's copy keeps in-frame clones and lacks some. The table has a few hundred thousand clones, roughly 95% seen once. With 1 base clipped from V and 1 base from J, the junction kept 2 bases outside the gene matches. Germline V gene sequence: CDR1 MNHEY, CDR2 SMNVEV (reference sequence). The CDR3 covers 16 residues.

The TCR originated in a woman aged 30 to 39 in good health. Sequencing was done on a sample of naive CD8+ T cells sorted from blood. The chain joins TRBV27 to TRBJ2-3; 10 nucleotides match TRBD2. In nucleotides, the CDR3 is TGTGCCAGCAGTTTATTGGGGACTAGCGGCACAGATACGCAGTATTTT. Translated, it gives CASSLLGTSGTDTQYF.